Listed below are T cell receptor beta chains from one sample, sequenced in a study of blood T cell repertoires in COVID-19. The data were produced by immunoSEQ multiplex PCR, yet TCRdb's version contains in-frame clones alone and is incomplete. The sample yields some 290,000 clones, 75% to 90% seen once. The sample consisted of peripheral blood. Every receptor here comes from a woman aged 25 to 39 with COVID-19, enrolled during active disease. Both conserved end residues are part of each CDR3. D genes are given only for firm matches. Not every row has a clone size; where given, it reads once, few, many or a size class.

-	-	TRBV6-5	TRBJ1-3	TGTGCCAGCAGTTACGGCGGCAGCTCTGGAAACACCATATATTTT	CASSYGGSSGNTIYF
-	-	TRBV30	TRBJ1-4	TGTGCCTGGAGTGGGCCTAGGGGGGGGAAACTGTTTTTT	CAWSGPRGGKLFF
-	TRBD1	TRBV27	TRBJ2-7	TGTGCCAGCAGTTCAGGGACAGTTTTCAACGAGCAGTACTTC	CASSSGTVFNEQYF
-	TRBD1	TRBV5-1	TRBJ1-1	TGCGCCAGCAGCTTGGGGACAGGGTCAGGCACTGAAGCTTTCTTT	CASSLGTGSGTEAFF
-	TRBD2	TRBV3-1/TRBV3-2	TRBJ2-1	TGTGCCAGCAGCCTTCTCTCGGGGGGTGAGCAGTTCTTC	CASSLLSGGEQFF
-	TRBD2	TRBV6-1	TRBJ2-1	TGTGCCAGCAGGATCGGGACTACCTCCTACAATGAGCAGTTCTTC	CASRIGTTSYNEQFF
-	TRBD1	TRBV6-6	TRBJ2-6	TGTGCCAGCAGTCCAAGACAGGGCTCTGGGGCCAACGTCCTGACTTTC	CASSPRQGSGANVLTF
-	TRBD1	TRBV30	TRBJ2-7	TGTGCCTGGAATCGGCGGACAGGGGTATCCGAGCAGTACTTC	CAWNRRTGVSEQYF
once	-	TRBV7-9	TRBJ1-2	TGTGCCAGCAGTCTAGGCCCAGGGGACGGCTACACCTTC	CASSLGPGDGYTF
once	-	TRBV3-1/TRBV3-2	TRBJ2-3	TGTGCCAGCAGGCAAGCGGAGGGGACAGATACGCAGTATTTT	CASRQAEGTDTQYF
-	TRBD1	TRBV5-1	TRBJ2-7	TGCGCCAGCAGCTTGGGGACAGGGGCCTACGAGCAGTACTTC	CASSLGTGAYEQYF
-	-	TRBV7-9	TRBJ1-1	TGTGCCAGCAGCTCCTTCGGGGGGGAGGCTGAAGCTTTCTTT	CASSSFGGEAEAFF
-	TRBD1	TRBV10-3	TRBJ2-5	TGTGCCATTCGTAGGACAGGCCCAGAGACCCAGTACTTC	CAIRRTGPETQYF
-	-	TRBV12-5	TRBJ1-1	TGTGCTAGTGGTTTGGATGCCCCCAGGGTTGCTGAAGCTTTCTTT	CASGLDAPRVAEAFF
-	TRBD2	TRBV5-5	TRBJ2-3	TGTGCCAGCAGCTCTAGCGGGAGTGCTACAGATACGCAGTATTTT	CASSSSGSATDTQYF
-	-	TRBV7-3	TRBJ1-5	TGTGCCAGCAGCTTGAGGGCCAATCAGCCCCAGCATTTT	CASSLRANQPQHF
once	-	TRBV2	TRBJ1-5	TGTGCCAGCAGTGAGGGAGGGAATGCTGGTCAGCCCCAGCATTTT	CASSEGGNAGQPQHF
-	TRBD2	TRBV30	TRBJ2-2	TGTGCCTGGTCTGGACTAGCGGGATCGAACACCGGGGAGCTGTTTTTT	CAWSGLAGSNTGELFF
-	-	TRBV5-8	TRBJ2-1	TGTGCCAGCAGCCTACTTCCAGCGATGAGCTCCTACAATGAGCAGTTCTTC	CASSLLPAMSSYNEQFF
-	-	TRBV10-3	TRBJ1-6	TGTGCCATCAGTGAGGCCCTAACTTCTAATTCACCCCTCCACTTT	CAISEALTSNSPLHF
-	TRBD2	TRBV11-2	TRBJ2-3	TGTGCCAGCAGCTTACGAATAAGACTAGCGGGAACGTACACAGATACGCAGTATTTT	CASSLRIRLAGTYTDTQYF
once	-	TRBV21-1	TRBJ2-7	TGTGCCAGCAGCTTAGAGTTAAACAGGGGATACGAGCAGTACTTC	CASSLELNRGYEQYF
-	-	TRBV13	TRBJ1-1	TGTGCCAGCAGCTCCGGGACACTGAACACTGAAGCTTTCTTT	CASSSGTLNTEAFF
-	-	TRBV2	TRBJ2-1	TGTGCCAGCACACCGGACAGCTACAATGAGCAGTTCTTC	CASTPDSYNEQFF
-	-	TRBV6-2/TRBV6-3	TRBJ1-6	TGTGCCAGCAGTCCCGTGAGCTCCTATAATTCACCCCTCCACTTT	CASSPVSSYNSPLHF
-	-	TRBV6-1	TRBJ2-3	TGTGCCAGCAGTGAACAGGGGATAGATACGCAGTATTTT	CASSEQGIDTQYF
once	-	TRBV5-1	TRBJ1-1	TGCGCCAGCAGTCTTACACCCATGAACACTGAAGCTTTCTTT	CASSLTPMNTEAFF
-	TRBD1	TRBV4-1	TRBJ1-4	TGCGCCAGCAGCTTGGCCCAGGGGGCGGGTGAAAAACTGTTTTTT	CASSLAQGAGEKLFF
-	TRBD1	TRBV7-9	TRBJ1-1	TGTGCCAGCAGCTGGGGGACAGGGTGGGTTGAAACTGAAGCTTTCTTT	CASSWGTGWVETEAFF
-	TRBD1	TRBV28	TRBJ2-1	TGTGCCAGCAGGAAGGACAGGACCTACAATGAGCAGTTCTTC	CASRKDRTYNEQFF
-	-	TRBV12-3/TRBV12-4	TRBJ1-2	TGTGCCAGCAGCAGGGGACACCTCTATGGCTACACCTTC	CASSRGHLYGYTF
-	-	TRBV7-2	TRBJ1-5	TGTGCCAGCAGCTTAAACCCTAATAGCAATCAGCCCCAGCATTTT	CASSLNPNSNQPQHF
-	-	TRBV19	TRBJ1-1	TGTGCCAGTATCACATTCGACGGGCCTCGGGGCACTGAAGCTTTCTTT	CASITFDGPRGTEAFF